Shown below are 22 T cell receptor beta chains from a single sample sequenced in a study of Ad26.COV2.S vaccination and SARS-CoV-2 variants. Treatment given: 15 to 20 received Ad26.COV2.S at low or high dose, single or two shots; 5 received placebo; per-sample allocation not given. After the first vaccine or placebo injection, samples were drawn on day 63. Clones were sequenced by immunoSEQ multiplex PCR, and TCRdb holds only the in-frame ones, with some missing. The repertoire holds 350,000 to 400,000 clones, more than 85% seen once, with approximately 3.7% in the top ten. The source was peripheral blood, collected in a trial of Ad26.COV2.S vaccine versus placebo. The receptor source for this set is a person aged 18-65 years who received the Ad26.COV2.S COVID-19 vaccine or a placebo.

V is TRBV7-2 and J is TRBJ2-7, with TRBD1 matching over 7 bases. Germline V lookup: CDR1 SGHTA, CDR2 FQGNSA. V was clipped by 5 bases and J by 0 bases; unmatched bases: 4. This CDR3 contains 14 residues. This CDR3 is CASSKDRTSYEQYF. CDR3 coding DNA: TGTGCCAGCAGCAAGGACAGGACCTCCTACGAGCAGTACTTC.

V is TRBV4-3 and J is TRBJ2-7; 7 nucleotides agree with TRBD2. J gave up 3 bases and V 3 bases, and 8 bases lay outside the gene matches. Germline CDR1 reads LGHNA; CDR2 reads YSLEER. This CDR3 has 15 residues. CDR3 in amino acids: CASSHRRGGDYEQYF. DNA of the CDR3: TGCGCCAGCAGCCACAGGCGCGGGGGTGACTACGAGCAGTACTTC.

V and J are TRBV18 and TRBJ1-3; 8 bases agree with TRBD1. The CDR3 is 15 residues long. From germline, CDR1 is KGHSH and CDR2 LQKENI. J was trimmed by 5 bases and V by 2 bases; bases with no gene match: 5. Here the CDR3 DNA reads TGTGCCAGCTCACCAAACGACAGGGGACGAAACACCATATATTTT. Amino acid sequence: CASSPNDRGRNTIYF.

Turning to this clone: Different DNA sequences within this sample yield the same CDR3. V usage is TRBV5-1 and J usage is TRBJ2-7, with 7 positions matching TRBD1. With 1 base clipped from V and 2 bases from J, the junction kept 3 bases outside the gene matches. The CDR3 is made up of 14 amino acids. Germline values: CDR1 SGHRS, CDR2 YFSETQ. CDR3 sequence: CASSLMTGPYEQYF. The DNA of the CDR3 is TGCGCCAGCAGCTTGATGACAGGGCCCTACGAGCAGTACTTC.

The chain joins TRBV7-2 to TRBJ2-3, with D uncertain. Trimming left V 1 base short and J 0 bases short, with 8 bases between. The CDR3 is 15 amino acids. Germline loops: CDR1 SGHTA, CDR2 FQGNSA. The CDR3 reads CASSLDGLSTDTQYF. As DNA, the CDR3 is TGTGCCAGCAGCTTAGATGGATTAAGCACAGATACGCAGTATTTT.

V and J are TRBV5-1 and TRBJ2-6, with D perhaps TRBD2 (5 bases). CDR3 length equals 16 residues. In germline, CDR1 is SGHRS, CDR2 YFSETQ. Trimming removed 4 bases at V and 4 bases at J, with 15 bases between. CDR3 bases: TGCGCCAGCAGCACGGGCCAGCGGCTCGGGGCCAACGTCCTGACTTTC. Translating gives CASSTGQRLGANVLTF.

This chain connects TRBV6-5 to TRBJ2-7; 8 bases fit TRBD1. The J segment lost 7 bases and the V segment lost 4 bases, leaving 9 bases of the junction unmatched. In germline, CDR1 is MNHEY, CDR2 SVGAGI. The CDR3 runs to 14 residues. The CDR3 nucleotides are TGTGCCAGCAGTTCTGCCCAGGGGGCAAGGGAGCAGTACTTC. Encoded protein: CASSSAQGAREQYF.

The chain links TRBV30 to TRBJ2-7; D not certain. V lost 7 bases and J 2 bases, leaving 21 bases between the germline ends. The CDR3 has 15 amino acids. Germline CDR1 is GTSNPN and CDR2 is SVGIG (reference sequence). The CDR3 sequence is CAYPADRYLAYEQYF. CDR3 coding DNA: TGTGCCTACCCCGCGGACCGATACCTTGCCTACGAGCAGTACTTC.

The chain recombines TRBV5-1 with TRBJ2-1; 8 bases match TRBD1. CDR1 SGHRS and CDR2 YFSETQ come from the germline V gene. CDR3 length: 16 residues. V lost 4 bases to trimming and J lost 7 bases; unmatched junction nucleotides: 13. CDR3 sequence reads: CASSGGTGGPWNEQFF. The CDR3 region has the DNA TGCGCCAGCAGCGGAGGAACAGGGGGGCCGTGGAATGAGCAGTTCTTC.

The chain has TRBV4-1 and TRBJ2-1; D is unclear. The CDR3 has 16 residues. Trimming stripped 0 bases from V and 1 base from J, with 10 bases between. The germline V gene encodes CDR1 MGHRA and CDR2 YSYEKL. The CDR3 DNA is TGCGCCAGCAGCCAAGACGGGTTAGAATCCTACAATGAGCAGTTCTTC. Its protein is CASSQDGLESYNEQFF.

The chain is built from TRBV7-9 and TRBJ2-4; 8 bases align to TRBD2. Germline V CDR1 and CDR2: SEHNR, FQNEAQ (reference sequence). There are 17 residues in the CDR3. V trimming: 5 bases; J trimming: 6 bases; junction bases outside the gene matches: 15. The CDR3 DNA is TGTGCCAGCAGCACCTCTAGCGGCGGGGGGCCGCGAAACATTCAGTACTTC. Amino acids: CASSTSSGGGPRNIQYF. The whole variable domain, remainder taken from reference TRBV7-9 and TRBJ2-4, is DTGVSQNPRHKITKRGQNVTFRCDPISEHNRLYWYRQTLGQGPEFLTYFQNEAQLEKSRLLSDRFSAERPKGSFSTLEIQRTEQGDSAMYLCASSTSSGGGPRNIQYFGAGTRLSVL.

The chain employs TRBV2 and TRBJ1-2; D perhaps matches TRBD1 (6 bases). Germline-derived CDR1 and CDR2 are SNHLY and FYNNEI. The CDR3 spans 10 residues. Deletions cut 10 bases from V and 11 bases from J, with 14 bases between. CDR3 amino acids: CAIAGGAYTF. CDR3 bases: TGTGCCATAGCGGGGGGCGCATACACCTTC.

This clone was counted once. The chain has TRBV3-1 (or the pseudogene TRBV3-2) and TRBJ1-3; D gene uncertain. V was shortened by 5 bases and J by 0 bases, with 20 bases between the two germline ends. CDR3 size: 18 residues. CDR1 is LGHDT and CDR2 is YNNKEL in the germline V gene (reference sequence). CDR3 region: CASSFYPLSASSGNTIYF. The CDR3 DNA reads TGTGCCAGCAGCTTCTACCCCCTGAGCGCCAGCTCTGGAAACACCATATATTTT.

Here the CDR3 reads CASSYPGGSSLHF. The CDR3 DNA follows: TGTGCCAGCAGCTACCCGGGCGGAAGTTCCCTCCACTTT. The gene calls are TRBV7-2 and TRBJ1-6; D uncertain. Germline V gene data show CDR1 as SGHTA and CDR2 as FQGNSA. V shed 4 bases and J shed 14 bases, with 15 bases lying between them. The CDR3 has 13 residues.

The chain combines TRBV5-1 with TRBJ1-2; D possibly corresponds to TRBD1 (5 bases). The CDR3 covers 13 residues. Germline V gene data show CDR1 as SGHRS and CDR2 as YFSETQ. Trimming cost V 4 bases and J 2 bases, with 9 bases left between them. CDR3 protein: CASSVGGNYGYTF. The CDR3 region has the DNA TGCGCCAGCAGCGTGGGGGGGAACTATGGCTACACCTTC.

CDR3: CASSQGGGPHSYEQYF. The CDR3 bases are TGCGCCAGCAGCCAAGGTGGGGGGCCCCATTCCTACGAGCAGTACTTC. The rearrangement uses TRBV4-3 and TRBJ2-7; D is tentatively TRBD1 or TRBD2 (6 bases each). Per germline, CDR1 LGHNA and CDR2 YSLEER. Trimming stripped 1 base from V and 1 base from J, with 14 bases between. The CDR3 loop spans 16 amino acids.

This clone occurred a few times. The gene calls are TRBV6-2 or TRBV6-3 and TRBJ1-3; D gene unclear. Per the germline V gene, CDR1 is MNHEY and CDR2 is SVGEGT. This CDR3 is 12 amino acids long. V was pared by 6 bases and J by 4 bases, with 7 bases between. The CDR3 nucleotides are TGTGCCAGCAGCCCCTTCGGAAACACCATATATTTT. This encodes CASSPFGNTIYF.

The V and J genes are TRBV12-3 or TRBV12-4 and TRBJ2-2; no clear D gene. V dropped 7 bases and J dropped 7 bases, with 7 bases sitting between them. The CDR3 consists of 11 residues. In nucleotides, the CDR3 is TGTGCCAGCATGGCGAACGGGGAGCTGTTTTTT. It yields the protein CASMANGELFF.

The V gene is TRBV6-5, the J gene TRBJ1-4; 8 nucleotides match TRBD1. The ends lost 0 bases at V and 8 bases at J; junction bases unmatched: 8. Germline loops: CDR1 MNHEY, CDR2 SVGAGI. The CDR3 has 16 amino acids. CDR3 DNA: TGTGCCAGCAGTTACTCCTCGGGACAGGCTTTAGAAAAACTGTTTTTT. Its protein product is CASSYSSGQALEKLFF.

V usage is TRBV5-1 and J usage is TRBJ2-3; D gene unclear. Trimming stripped 0 bases from V and 0 bases from J, with 8 bases between. The CDR3 loop spans 15 amino acids. Per the germline V gene, CDR1 is SGHRS and CDR2 is YFSETQ. CDR3 DNA: TGCGCCAGCAGCTTGGCGACCGTAAGCACAGATACGCAGTATTTT. Translation gives CASSLATVSTDTQYF.

This chain uses TRBV25-1 with TRBJ1-4; D remains unclear. Trimming left V 1 base short and J 8 bases short, with 8 bases between. CDR1 is MGHDK, CDR2 SYGVNS, per germline. The CDR3 is 13 residues long. The CDR3 region has the DNA TGTGCCAGCAGTGAATTTACTCTAGAAAAACTGTTTTTT. Protein product: CASSEFTLEKLFF.

The chain couples TRBV6-5 to TRBJ2-1; TRBD2 aligns across 8 bases. The CDR3 length is 13 residues. With 4 bases clipped from V and 14 bases from J, the junction kept 10 bases outside the gene matches. The germline CDR1 and CDR2 sequences are MNHEY and SVGAGI. The CDR3 spells CASSFGTRGVEFF. The CDR3 DNA sequence: TGTGCCAGCAGTTTTGGGACTAGAGGTGTGGAGTTCTTC.